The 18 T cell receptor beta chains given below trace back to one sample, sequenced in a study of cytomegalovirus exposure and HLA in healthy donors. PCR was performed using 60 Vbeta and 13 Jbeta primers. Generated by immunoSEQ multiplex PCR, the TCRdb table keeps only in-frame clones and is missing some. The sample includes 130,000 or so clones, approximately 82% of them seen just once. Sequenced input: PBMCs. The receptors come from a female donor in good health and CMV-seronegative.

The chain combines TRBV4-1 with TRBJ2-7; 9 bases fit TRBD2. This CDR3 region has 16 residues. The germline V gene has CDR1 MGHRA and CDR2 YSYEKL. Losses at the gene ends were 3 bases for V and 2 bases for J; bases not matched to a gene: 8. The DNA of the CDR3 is TGCGCCAGCAGCCACGCGGGAGGGCTTAGGGCCTACGAGCAGTACTTC. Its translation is CASSHAGGLRAYEQYF.

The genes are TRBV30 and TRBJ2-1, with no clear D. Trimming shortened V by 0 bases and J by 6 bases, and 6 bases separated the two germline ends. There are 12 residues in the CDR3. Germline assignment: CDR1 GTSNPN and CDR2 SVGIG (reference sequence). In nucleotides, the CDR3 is TGTGCCTGGAGTGTACGAGGCAATGAGCAGTTCTTC. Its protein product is CAWSVRGNEQFF. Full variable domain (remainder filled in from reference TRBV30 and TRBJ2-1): SQTIHQWPATLVQPVGSPLSLECTVEGTSNPNLYWYRQAAGRGLQLLFYSVGIGQISSEVPQNLSASRPQDRQFILSSKKLLLSDSGFYLCAWSVRGNEQFFGPGTRLTVL.

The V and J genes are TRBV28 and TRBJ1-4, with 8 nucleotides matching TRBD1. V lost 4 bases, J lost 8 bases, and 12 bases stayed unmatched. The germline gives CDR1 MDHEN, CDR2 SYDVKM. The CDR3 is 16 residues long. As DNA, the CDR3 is TGTGCCAGCAGTTCGAGCAGGGGGCTGGGGAAGGAAAAACTGTTTTTT. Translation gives CASSSSRGLGKEKLFF.

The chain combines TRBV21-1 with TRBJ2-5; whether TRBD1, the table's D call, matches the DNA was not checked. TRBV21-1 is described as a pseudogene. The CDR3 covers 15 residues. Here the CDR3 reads CASSKERQGTETQYF. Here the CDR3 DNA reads TGTGCCAGCAGCAAAGAGAGGCAGGGGACGGAGACCCAGTACTTC.

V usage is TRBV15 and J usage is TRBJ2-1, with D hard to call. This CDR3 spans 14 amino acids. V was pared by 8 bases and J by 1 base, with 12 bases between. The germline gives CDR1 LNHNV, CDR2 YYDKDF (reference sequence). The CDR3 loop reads CATCRSVSYNEQFF. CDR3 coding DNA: TGTGCCACCTGCCGTTCGGTGTCCTACAATGAGCAGTTCTTC.

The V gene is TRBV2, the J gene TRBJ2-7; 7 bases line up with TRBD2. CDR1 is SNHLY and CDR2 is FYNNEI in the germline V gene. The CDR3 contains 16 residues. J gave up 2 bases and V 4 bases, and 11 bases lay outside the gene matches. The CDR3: CASSGTRAGETYEQYF. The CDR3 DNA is TGTGCCAGCAGTGGGACCCGGGCGGGAGAAACCTACGAGCAGTACTTC.

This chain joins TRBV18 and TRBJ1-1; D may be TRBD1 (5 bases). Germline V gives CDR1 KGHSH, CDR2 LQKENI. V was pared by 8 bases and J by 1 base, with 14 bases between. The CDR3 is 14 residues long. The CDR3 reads CASARGGPNTEAFF. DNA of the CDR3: TGTGCCAGCGCACGGGGGGGTCCGAACACTGAAGCTTTCTTT.

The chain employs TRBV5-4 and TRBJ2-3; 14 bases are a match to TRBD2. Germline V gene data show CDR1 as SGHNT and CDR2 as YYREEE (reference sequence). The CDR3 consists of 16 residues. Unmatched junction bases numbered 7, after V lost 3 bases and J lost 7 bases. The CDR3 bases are TGTGCCAGCAGCTCCGGGACTAGCGGGAGAACGAATACGCAGTATTTT. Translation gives CASSSGTSGRTNTQYF.

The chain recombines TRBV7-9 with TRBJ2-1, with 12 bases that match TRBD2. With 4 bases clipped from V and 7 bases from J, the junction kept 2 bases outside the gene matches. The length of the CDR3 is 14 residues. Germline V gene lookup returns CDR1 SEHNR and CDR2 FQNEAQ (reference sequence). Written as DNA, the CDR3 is TGTGCCAGCAGCTCGACTAGCGGGAGTAATGAGCAGTTCTTC. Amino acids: CASSSTSGSNEQFF.

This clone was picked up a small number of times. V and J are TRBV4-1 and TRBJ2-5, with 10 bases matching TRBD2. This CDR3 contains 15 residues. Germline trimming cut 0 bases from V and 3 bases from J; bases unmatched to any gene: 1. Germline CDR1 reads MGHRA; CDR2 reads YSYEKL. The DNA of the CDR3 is TGCGCCAGCAGCCAAGACGGGACTAGCGAAGAGACCCAGTACTTC. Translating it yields CASSQDGTSEETQYF.

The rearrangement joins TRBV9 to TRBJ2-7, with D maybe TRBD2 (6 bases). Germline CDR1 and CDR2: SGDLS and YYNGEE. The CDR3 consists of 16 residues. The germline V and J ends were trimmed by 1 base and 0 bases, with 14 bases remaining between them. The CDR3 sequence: CASSVLALRSSYEQYF. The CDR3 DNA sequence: TGTGCCAGCAGCGTACTAGCGCTGAGAAGCTCCTACGAGCAGTACTTC.

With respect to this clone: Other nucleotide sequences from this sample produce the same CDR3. The chain's CDR3 is CASSLAADTQYF. DNA of the CDR3: TGCGCCAGCAGCTTGGCGGCAGATACGCAGTATTTT. The chain uses TRBV5-1 and TRBJ2-3; no definite D call. This CDR3 is built from 12 residues. Trimming took 0 bases from V and 4 from J, leaving 3 bases between them. Germline V gene data show CDR1 as SGHRS and CDR2 as YFSETQ.

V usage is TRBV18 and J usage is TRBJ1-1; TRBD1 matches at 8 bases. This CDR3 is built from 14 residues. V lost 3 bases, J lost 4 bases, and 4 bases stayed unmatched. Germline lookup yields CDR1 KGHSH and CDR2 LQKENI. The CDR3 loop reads CASSPDTGGTEAFF. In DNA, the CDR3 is TGTGCCAGCTCACCGGACACAGGGGGCACTGAAGCTTTCTTT.

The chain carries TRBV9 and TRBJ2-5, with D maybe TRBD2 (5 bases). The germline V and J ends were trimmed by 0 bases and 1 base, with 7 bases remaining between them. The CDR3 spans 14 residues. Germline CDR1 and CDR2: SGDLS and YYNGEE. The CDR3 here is CASSVVGSQETQYF. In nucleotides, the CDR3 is TGTGCCAGCAGCGTAGTAGGGAGCCAAGAGACCCAGTACTTC.

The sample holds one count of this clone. CDR3 sequence: CASSHRRVAKNIQYF. The CDR3 DNA reads TGTGCCAGCAGTCATCGGAGGGTGGCCAAAAACATTCAGTACTTC. V is TRBV6-5 and J is TRBJ2-4; TRBD2 is a possible D gene (6 bases). The CDR3 covers 15 residues. The ends were cut back, 5 bases at V and 1 base at J, with 12 bases in the middle. Germline V gene sequence: CDR1 MNHEY, CDR2 SVGAGI.

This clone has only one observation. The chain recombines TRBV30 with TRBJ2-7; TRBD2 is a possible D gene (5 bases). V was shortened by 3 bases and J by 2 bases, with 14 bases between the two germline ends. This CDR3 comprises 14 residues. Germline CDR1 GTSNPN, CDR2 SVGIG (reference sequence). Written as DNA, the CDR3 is TGTGCCTGGAGCCCGGGGTTTGCGCCCTACGAGCAGTACTTC. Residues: CAWSPGFAPYEQYF.

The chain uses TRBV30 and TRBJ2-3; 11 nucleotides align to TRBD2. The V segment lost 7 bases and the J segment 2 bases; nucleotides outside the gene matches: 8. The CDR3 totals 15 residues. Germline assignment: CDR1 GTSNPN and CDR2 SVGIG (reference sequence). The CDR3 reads CAYLMTSGTTDTQYF. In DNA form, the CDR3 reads TGTGCCTACTTAATGACTAGCGGGACCACAGATACGCAGTATTTT.

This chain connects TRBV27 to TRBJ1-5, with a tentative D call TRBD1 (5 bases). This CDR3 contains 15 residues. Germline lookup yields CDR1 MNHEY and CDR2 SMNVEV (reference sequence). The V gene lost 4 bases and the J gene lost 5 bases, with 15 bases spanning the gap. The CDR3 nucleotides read TGTGCCAGCAGTTGGGGCAGGGCAAGGCATCAGCCCCAGCATTTT. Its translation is CASSWGRARHQPQHF.